These T cell receptor beta chains were read from a single sample in a study of somatic mutations in cytotoxic T cells in rheumatoid arthritis. TCRdb keeps only in-frame clones here, not all; method: immunoSEQ multiplex PCR. The sample records some 20,000 clones, about 73% being singletons. Material for sequencing was CD8+ T cells sorted from blood. These receptors were taken from a woman in her fifties or sixties in good health. CDR3s include the opening cysteine and the closing phenylalanine or tryptophan. D genes are given only for firm matches. Not every row has a clone size; where given, it reads once, few, many or a size class.

TRBD1	TRBV7-6	-	TRBJ2-1	TGTGCCAGCAGCCGGGACAGTATCTCTAATGAGCAGTTCTTC	CASSRDSISNEQFF
TRBD1	TRBV6-1	-	TRBJ2-5	TGTGCCAGCAGTGACCCTCGGACAGGGTACCAAGAGACCCAGTACTTC	CASSDPRTGYQETQYF
-	TRBV6-1	-	TRBJ2-7	TGTGCCAGCAGTGAAGGGGAGTGGGGGCAGGCCTACGAGCAGTACTTC	CASSEGEWGQAYEQYF
-	TRBV5-4	-	TRBJ1-2	TGTGCCAGCAGCTTGAAGAGGGAAAGAACGAACTATGGCTACACCTTC	CASSLKRERTNYGYTF
TRBD1	TRBV9	few	TRBJ1-1	TGTGCCAGCAGCGTAGGGGATTGGGCAGGGGGCATCGGGACTGAAGCTTTCTTT	CASSVGDWAGGIGTEAFF
-	TRBV4-1	-	TRBJ1-2	TGCGCCAGCAGCCAAGAATTAGAGACGGCTCCGTCTGGTGGCTACACCTTC	CASSQELETAPSGGYTF
-	TRBV7-9	few	TRBJ2-7	TGTGCCAGCAGCAGCAGTCTCTACGAGCAGTACTTC	CASSSSLYEQYF
TRBD1	TRBV6-1	large	TRBJ2-7	TGTGCCAGCAGTGACAGGGGGCAAATTGGTTACGAGCAGTACTTC	CASSDRGQIGYEQYF
-	TRBV9	-	TRBJ1-1	TGTGCCAGCAGCGTTGGCGGGATGAACACTGAAGCTTTCTTT	CASSVGGMNTEAFF
-	TRBV6-5	-	TRBJ2-7	TGTGCCAGCAGTTACGTGGGGGCGGACGAGCAGTACTTC	CASSYVGADEQYF
-	TRBV4-1	few	TRBJ1-2	TGCGCCAGCAGACTAGCTGGTACAGGACCCTATGGCTACACCTTC	CASRLAGTGPYGYTF
-	TRBV6-6	-	TRBJ1-5	TGTGCCAGCAGTCTCCGCTTTACGGATCATCAGCCCCAGCATTTT	CASSLRFTDHQPQHF
-	TRBV6-5	few	TRBJ1-1	TGTGCCAGCAGTTACAGTTCCACTGAAGCTTTCTTT	CASSYSSTEAFF
-	TRBV9	-	TRBJ2-2	TGTGCCAGCAGCGCCCAAGATGAAAACACCGGGGAGCTGTTTTTT	CASSAQDENTGELFF
-	TRBV11-2	-	TRBJ1-1	TGTGCCAGCAGCTTAGTAACGAGGCGCGACACTGAAGCTTTCTTT	CASSLVTRRDTEAFF
-	TRBV23-1	few	TRBJ1-4	TGCGCCAGCAGTCCGGACGGTCTTAATGAAAAACTGTTTTTT	CASSPDGLNEKLFF
TRBD2	TRBV7-6	-	TRBJ2-7	TGTGCCAGCAGCCTCTATGAGACTAGCGGCTACGAGCAGTACTTC	CASSLYETSGYEQYF
TRBD2	TRBV14	-	TRBJ2-7	TGTGCCAGCAGCCCCACTAGCGGGGGATACTACGAGCAGTACTTC	CASSPTSGGYYEQYF
TRBD1	TRBV9	-	TRBJ2-3	TGTGCCAGCAGCGTGGAAGCGGGACAGGGAGATACGCAGTATTTT	CASSVEAGQGDTQYF
-	TRBV7-9	-	TRBJ2-7	TGTGCCAGCAGCTCAGGACTGGAACAGTACTTC	CASSSGLEQYF
TRBD1	TRBV4-1	-	TRBJ2-3	TGCGCCAGCAGCCAAGAGGACAGGGGTAACACAGATACGCAGTATTTT	CASSQEDRGNTDTQYF
-	TRBV19	-	TRBJ1-1	TGTGCCAGTAGTGCACTCGGTTTCAGCACTGAAGCTTTCTTT	CASSALGFSTEAFF
-	TRBV6-5	-	TRBJ1-1	TGTGCCAGCAGTTACTCGGGGTATGCTGAAGCTTTCTTT	CASSYSGYAEAFF
-	TRBV29-1	-	TRBJ1-1	TGCAGCGGCGCCCGGCAAGGGGCTGAAGCTTTCTTT	CSGARQGAEAFF
-	TRBV27	-	TRBJ2-7	TGTGCCAGCAGTTGGGCAGGGGCCTACGAGCAGTACTTC	CASSWAGAYEQYF
-	TRBV28	-	TRBJ1-4	TGTGCCAGCGGTCCCTTGGGGGCGAGGAATGAAAAACTGTTTTTT	CASGPLGARNEKLFF
-	TRBV27	-	TRBJ2-7	TGTGCCAGCAGCGGCGGAAGCTCCTACGAGCAGTACTTC	CASSGGSSYEQYF
TRBD2	TRBV6-6	-	TRBJ2-1	TGTGCCAGCAGTGGAAAGCGGGGGGGCTACAATGAGCAGTTCTTC	CASSGKRGGYNEQFF
-	TRBV6-5	once	TRBJ1-1	TGTGCCAGCAGTCGCTCCACGGGTCAGGAAGAGGAAGCTTTCTTT	CASSRSTGQEEEAFF
-	TRBV4-1	few	TRBJ2-7	TGCGCCAGCAGCCAAGAGGGCGGCTACTACGAGCAGTACTTC	CASSQEGGYYEQYF
-	TRBV27	once	TRBJ2-7	TGTGCCAGCTCCCCTGGGGCGGGGCCCACCTACGAGCAGTACTTC	CASSPGAGPTYEQYF
TRBD1	TRBV27	-	TRBJ2-1	TGTGCCAGCGGTCTCCCCGGGACAGGGGAAAATGAGCAGTTCTTC	CASGLPGTGENEQFF
-	TRBV4-1	few	TRBJ2-7	TGCGCCAGCAGCCAGATTTCTACAGGGAACTACGAGCAGTACTTC	CASSQISTGNYEQYF
-	TRBV13	-	TRBJ2-7	TGTGCCAGCAGCGTGGCATCTCGAGGAATCCACGAGCAGTACTTC	CASSVASRGIHEQYF
TRBD1	TRBV10-1	once	TRBJ1-1	TGCGCCAGCAGTGGGACAGGGGGCTCTGAAGCTTTCTTT	CASSGTGGSEAFF
TRBD1	TRBV6-4	-	TRBJ2-1	TGTGCCAGCAGTGACGGACAGGGTGAACCCTCGCAGCAGTTCTTC	CASSDGQGEPSQQFF
TRBD1	TRBV4-2	-	TRBJ1-3	TGTGCCAGCAGCCAACCTCGGACAGGGGGAAACACCATATATTTT	CASSQPRTGGNTIYF
-	TRBV4-1	-	TRBJ1-2	TGCGCCAGCAGCCAAGCGGGGGCTAACTATGGCTACACCTTC	CASSQAGANYGYTF
-	TRBV14	-	TRBJ1-6	TGTGCCAGCAGCCACCCCGGGGAGAATTCACCCCTCCACTTT	CASSHPGENSPLHF
-	TRBV9	-	TRBJ1-3	TGTGCCAGCAGCGCTTGGGGCTCCAGCTCTGGAAACACCATATATTTT	CASSAWGSSSGNTIYF
-	TRBV6-1	-	TRBJ2-7	TGTGCCAGCGAAGGGACGTTCGTCGAGCAGTACTTC	CASEGTFVEQYF
TRBD2	TRBV6-6	-	TRBJ2-3	TGTGCCAGCAGTCCCGACGGGGAGGGTAGCACAGATACGCAGTATTTT	CASSPDGEGSTDTQYF
-	TRBV7-6	-	TRBJ1-3	TGTGCCAGCAGCTCTCGGGACATTCCTGGAAACACCATATATTTT	CASSSRDIPGNTIYF
-	TRBV7-9	-	TRBJ2-1	TGTGCCAGCAGCTTAGATTCGGCTGAAAATGAGCAGTTCTTC	CASSLDSAENEQFF
-	TRBV6-1	-	TRBJ1-2	TGTGCCAGCCCACTTCCGGGAGCCAACTATGGCTACACCTTC	CASPLPGANYGYTF
TRBD2	TRBV7-9	few	TRBJ2-7	TGTGCCAGCAGCCAATCTAGCGGATCCTACGAGCAGTACTTC	CASSQSSGSYEQYF
-	TRBV6-6	-	TRBJ2-7	TGTGCCAGCAGTTACGGACGGGCAAGCTCCTACGAGCAGTACTTC	CASSYGRASSYEQYF
TRBD1	TRBV11-3	-	TRBJ2-1	TGTGCCAGCAGCTTAGGGACAGGGGCTGGGGGCTCCTACAATGAGCAGTTCTTC	CASSLGTGAGGSYNEQFF
-	TRBV13	-	TRBJ1-1	TGTGCCAGCAGGACCACCACCCAGGGTACCACTGAAGCTTTCTTT	CASRTTTQGTTEAFF
TRBD1	TRBV19	-	TRBJ2-1	TGTGCCAGTAGTATGTCCGGGACAGGGGGTATCAATGAGCAGTTCTTC	CASSMSGTGGINEQFF
-	TRBV5-4	-	TRBJ2-1	TGTGCCAGCAGCTTCTCGGACAATGAGCAGTTCTTC	CASSFSDNEQFF
-	TRBV4-1	-	TRBJ2-7	TGCGCCAGCAGCCAAGCTCTACGGAGGCGAGACGAGCAGTACTTC	CASSQALRRRDEQYF
TRBD1	TRBV6-1	-	TRBJ2-1	TGTGCCAGCAGTGTCTTACAGGGGCTCTCCTACAATGAGCAGTTCTTC	CASSVLQGLSYNEQFF
TRBD2	TRBV6-5	-	TRBJ2-5	TGTGCCAGCAGTTACCTAGCGGGGGGGCTGGAGACCCAGTACTTC	CASSYLAGGLETQYF